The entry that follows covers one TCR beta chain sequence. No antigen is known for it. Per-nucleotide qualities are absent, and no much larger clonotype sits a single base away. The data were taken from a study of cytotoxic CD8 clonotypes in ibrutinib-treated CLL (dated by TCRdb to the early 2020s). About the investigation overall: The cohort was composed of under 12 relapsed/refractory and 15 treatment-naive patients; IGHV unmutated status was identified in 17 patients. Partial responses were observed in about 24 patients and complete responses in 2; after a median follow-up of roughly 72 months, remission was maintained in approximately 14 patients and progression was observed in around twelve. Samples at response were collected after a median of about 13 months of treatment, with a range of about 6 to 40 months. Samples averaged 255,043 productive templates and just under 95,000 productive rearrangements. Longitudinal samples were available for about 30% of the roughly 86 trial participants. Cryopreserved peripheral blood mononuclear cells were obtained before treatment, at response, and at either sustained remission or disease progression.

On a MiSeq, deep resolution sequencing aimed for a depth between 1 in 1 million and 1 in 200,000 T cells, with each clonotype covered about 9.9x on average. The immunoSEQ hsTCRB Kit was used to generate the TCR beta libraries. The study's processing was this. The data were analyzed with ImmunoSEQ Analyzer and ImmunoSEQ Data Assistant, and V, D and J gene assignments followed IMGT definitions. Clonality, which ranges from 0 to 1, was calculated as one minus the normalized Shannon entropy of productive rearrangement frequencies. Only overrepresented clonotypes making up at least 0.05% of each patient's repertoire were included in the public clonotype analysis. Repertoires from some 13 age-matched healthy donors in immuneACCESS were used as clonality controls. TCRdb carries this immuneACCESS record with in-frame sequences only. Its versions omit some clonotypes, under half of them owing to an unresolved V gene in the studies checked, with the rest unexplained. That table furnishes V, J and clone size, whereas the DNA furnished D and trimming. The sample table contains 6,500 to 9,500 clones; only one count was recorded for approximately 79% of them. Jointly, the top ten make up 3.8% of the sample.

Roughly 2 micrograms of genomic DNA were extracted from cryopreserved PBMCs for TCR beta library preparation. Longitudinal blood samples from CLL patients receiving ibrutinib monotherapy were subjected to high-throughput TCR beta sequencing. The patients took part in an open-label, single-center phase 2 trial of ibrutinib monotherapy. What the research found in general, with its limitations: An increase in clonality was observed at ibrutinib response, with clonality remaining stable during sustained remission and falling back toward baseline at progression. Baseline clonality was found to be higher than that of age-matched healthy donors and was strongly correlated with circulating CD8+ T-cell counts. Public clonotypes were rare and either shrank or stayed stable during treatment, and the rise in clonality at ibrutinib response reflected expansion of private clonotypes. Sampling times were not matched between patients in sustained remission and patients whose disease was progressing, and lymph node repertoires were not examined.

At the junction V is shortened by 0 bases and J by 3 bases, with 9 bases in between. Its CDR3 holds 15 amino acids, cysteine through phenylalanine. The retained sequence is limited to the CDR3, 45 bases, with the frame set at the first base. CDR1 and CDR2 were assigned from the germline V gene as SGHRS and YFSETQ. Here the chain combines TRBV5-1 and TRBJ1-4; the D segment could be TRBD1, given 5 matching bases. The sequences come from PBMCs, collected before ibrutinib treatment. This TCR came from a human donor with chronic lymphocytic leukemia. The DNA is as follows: TGCGCCAGCAGCTTGGAAGGGACGGCTAATGAAAAACTGTTTTTT. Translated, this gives CASSLEGTANEKLFF. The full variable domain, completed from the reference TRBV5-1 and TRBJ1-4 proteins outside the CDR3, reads KAGVTQTPRYLIKTRGQQVTLSCSPISGHRSVSWYQQTPGQGLQFLFEYFSETQRNKGNFPGRFSGRQFSNSRSEMNVSTLELGDSALYLCASSLEGTANEKLFFGSGTQLSVL.